The TCR beta chain described here comes from a study of shared clonotypes between healthy human individuals (dated by TCRdb to the early 2020s). Study-level background: A few men and a couple of women, aged 18 to 49 years, made up the cohort. For each donor, CD4 naive and CD4 memory were each given three plates, CD8 naive was given two plates, and CD8 memory was given one plate. To estimate repertoire size and how much clonotypes are shared between individuals, the study performed deep sequencing of blood TCR repertoires from 4 to 6 healthy adults. To increase sequencing depth and limit assay-specific biases, TCR repertoire library preparation and sequencing were carried out by different laboratories using diverse techniques. Between about 0.94 and 8.9 billion PBMCs per donor were obtained by leukapheresis.

Deletion took 2 bases off V and 6 bases off J, with a span of 9 bases between the germline ends. CDR1 and CDR2, per the germline V gene, are MNHEY and SVGAGI. The CDR3 goes from the cysteine to the phenylalanine over 13 residues. Only the CDR3 DNA stays, 39 bases, in frame from base 1. Using the deep immunoSEQ assay, TCR CDR3 regions were amplified from genomic DNA by multiplex PCR. Extracted genomic DNA from each cell subset was spread evenly across all wells of several immunoSEQ 96-well plates, with each plate serving as a replicate. For sorted subsets, around 200 ng genomic DNA, equal to about 30,000 T cell genomes, was loaded into each replicate PCR. Purified libraries were quantified with a Qubit 3.0 fluorometer, sized on a Bioanalyzer 2100, and re-quantified with the KAPA Library Quantification kit. A separate single-read 150-cycle Illumina NextSeq 550 flow cell was used to sequence each immunoSEQ 96-well plate. As for how the authors treated the data: Because the immunoSEQ output included only junctional sequences and no quality scores, the filtering could not be the same as the filtering used for full-length reads. To assign V/J genes and CDR3, sequences were annotated against IMGT germline references using PyIR, a Python wrapper for IgBLAST v1.9. Any read was removed if the V/J assignment was weak (E-value above 1e-6), the CDR3 was missing, or the read contained stop codons, out-of-frame junctions, or ambiguous translated residues. V3J clonotypes were defined as sequences sharing the same inferred V gene, J gene, and CDR3 amino acid sequence. The percentage overlap between two repertoires was calculated by dividing the number of shared unique clonotypes by the size of the smaller repertoire. Repertoire richness was assessed with RTK rarefaction, the Chao1 estimator, and Recon v2.1 estimates of unobserved clonotypes. Generation probabilities were computed with OLGA for all TCRbeta clonotypes obtained by the gDNA method from several donors. TCRdb took over this immuneACCESS table, retaining in-frame rearrangements with V and J assigned. Such tables are incomplete; in checked studies, under half of the missing clones stem from an unresolved V gene, and the remainder is unexplained. V, J and clone size are those of that table, while D and trimming were read from the DNA. The sample includes over a million clones, with around 98% observed a single time. 0.4% to 0.45% of the sample is in the top ten clones.

On this clone itself: Its antigen has not been determined. No base quality information exists; no much larger clone differs at one position.

The donors were healthy, HIV-negative adults with no recently reported acute infections or vaccinations. Only Caucasian adults living in Nashville, Tennessee, USA were represented among the donors. CD4+ T cells were enriched through magnetic negative selection, after which naive cells were positively selected on CD45RA and the remaining negative fraction served as the memory subset. Blood was collected by leukapheresis, and PBMCs were isolated by Ficoll-Histopaque density gradient centrifugation and then cryopreserved in liquid nitrogen vapor phase. Analytical flow cytometry was used to check the purity and quantity of every magnetically sorted T cell population. Each sorted fraction had its genomic DNA isolated and then quantified by UV absorbance on a Nanodrop 2000c. Overall results and qualifications from the work: Incomplete sequencing was indicated by rarefaction of sorted-subset datasets, despite the large sequencing depth. The small number of donors limited the genetic and exposure-history diversity represented. Sharing across a few donors was observed for approximately 5% of naive CD4, about 4% of naive CD8, around 2.5% of memory CD4, and about 0.4% of memory CD8 clonotypes. Higher generation probabilities were observed for clonotypes shared by all four sorted-subset donors than for non-shared clonotypes. Naive subsets generally had larger estimated clonotype richness than memory subsets did. Sampling was restricted to blood, and TCR repertoires in tissue are likely to differ from TCR repertoires in blood. Based on pairwise subsampling, the degree of clonotype sharing among donors was expected to be affected by sequencing depth.

This receptor was taken from a man younger than 45 in good health. Rearrangement joined TRBV6-5 to TRBJ2-3; D gene: possibly TRBD2, on 5 matching bases. The sample taken for sequencing was naive CD4+ T cells sorted from blood. The sample's cell subset or site label, decoded: CD45RA+ positively selected. The sequence in DNA is TGTGCCAGCAGTTACCCCGAGCGGGATACGCAGTATTTT. The resulting protein is CASSYPERDTQYF.